This passage covers 14 T cell receptor beta chains from one sample sequenced in a study of T-cell reconstitution after alpha-beta-depleted transplantation in children. Unique molecular identifiers were incorporated into the prepared TCRbeta library. TCRdb processed the PCR reads anew with MiXCR; each CDR3 protein has one entry. The sample has some 520,000 distinct CDR3 sequences, around a third seen once; the top ten hold under 3%. This sample comprised PBMCs from the stem cell graft donor, obtained from the stem cell graft. The receptors originated from a human donor who donated a stem cell graft to a child with aplastic anemia.

This clonotype was found once. The genes are TRBV28 and TRBJ2-7; TRBD1 matches at 10 bases. V was clipped by 5 bases and J by 3 bases; unmatched bases: 4. CDR3 length: 14 amino acids. Germline V gene sequence: CDR1 MDHEN, CDR2 SYDVKM. CDR3 in DNA: TGTGCCAGCAGTGGACAGGGGGTGGTCTACGAGCAGTACTTC. Its protein product is CASSGQGVVYEQYF.

This rearrangement joins TRBV5-5 to TRBJ2-7; tentative D call: TRBD2 (8 bases). Looked up from germline, CDR1 is SGHKS and CDR2 is YYEKEE (reference sequence). This CDR3 is built from 14 residues. V lost 5 bases and J lost 4, with 16 bases in between. In DNA form, the CDR3 reads TGTGCCAGCAGGCGGGACAGCGGGGGATACGAGCAGTACTTC. Its protein product is CASRRDSGGYEQYF.

This sequence joins TRBV6-5 and TRBJ1-1; D remains ambiguous. This CDR3 is 13 amino acids long. CDR1 and CDR2 (germline): MNHEY, SVGAGI. Trimming stripped 1 base from V and 6 bases from J, with 9 bases between. The CDR3 DNA sequence: TGTGCCAGCAGTTACTTTCTAGGATCTGAAGCTTTCTTT. As protein: CASSYFLGSEAFF.

V and J are TRBV25-1 and TRBJ1-1; weak D call: TRBD1 (6 bases). Germline V CDR1 and CDR2: MGHDK, SYGVNS. With 6 bases removed from V and 2 bases from J, the gap between germline ends came to 19 bases. CDR3 length: 16 amino acids. CDR3 in DNA: TGTGCCAGCAGACCAACAATCGGGACAACTAACACTGAAGCTTTCTTT. Protein sequence: CASRPTIGTTNTEAFF. Variable domain in full (rest from reference TRBV25-1 and TRBJ1-1): EADIYQTPRYLVIGTGKKITLECSQTMGHDKMYWYQQDPGMELHLIHYSYGVNSTEKGDLSSESTVSRIRTEHFPLTLESARPSHTSQYLCASRPTIGTTNTEAFFGQGTRLTVV.

The V call is TRBV6-2 or TRBV6-3, the J call TRBJ2-3, with D tentatively TRBD1 or TRBD2 (5 bases each). Germline V gives CDR1 MNHEY, CDR2 SVGEGT. V dropped 5 bases and J dropped 8 bases, with 20 bases sitting between them. The CDR3 loop spans 15 amino acids. CDR3 coding DNA: TGTGCCAGCAGTCCGAGGGGCACCTATGACAGTACGCAGTATTTT. This gives the protein CASSPRGTYDSTQYF.

This clonotype has a handful of counts. The V and J genes are TRBV5-8 and TRBJ1-1, with D possibly TRBD1 on 5 matching bases. Germline lookup yields CDR1 SGHTS and CDR2 YDEGEE. This CDR3 contains 16 residues. Trimming removed 0 bases from V and 5 bases from J, with 17 bases in between. The DNA for the CDR3 is TGTGCCAGCAGCTTGGTATCAGGCGCCTGGGGGACTGAAGCTTTCTTT. Translating gives CASSLVSGAWGTEAFF.

V usage is TRBV24-1 and J usage is TRBJ2-3, with 10 bases aligning to TRBD2. Germline-derived CDR1 and CDR2 are KGHDR and SFDVKD. The CDR3 runs to 22 residues. The CDR3 coding sequence is TGTGGGGCCAGTGATTTGCGACAGGGTCGGCTAGCGGGAGCCACTAGCACAGATACGCAGTATTTT. It is translated as CGASDLRQGRLAGATSTDTQYF.

This chain connects TRBV10-3 to TRBJ2-3; no definite D call. Trimming removed 0 bases at V and 6 bases at J, with 19 bases between. Looked up from germline, CDR1 is ENHRY and CDR2 is SYGVKD. The CDR3 extends over 17 amino acids. Here the CDR3 reads CAISESLLMDACDTQYF. The DNA for the CDR3 is TGTGCCATCAGTGAGTCTTTGCTGATGGATGCCTGTGATACGCAGTATTTT.

This clonotype was seen a few times. Compared with germline, one end of the junction differs, possibly owing to a read error. The chain links TRBV9 to TRBJ1-2; no clear D gene. Germline lookup yields CDR1 SGDLS and CDR2 YYNGEE. The CDR3 consists of 10 residues. Written as DNA, the CDR3 is TGTGCCAGCGTCCCCTCAATTTGCGCCTTC. As protein: CASVPSICAF.

The rearrangement joins TRBV27 to TRBJ1-3; no clear D gene. Between the trimmed V and J ends, which lost 3 bases and 2 bases, there was a span of 11 bases. The CDR3 is 15 residues long. Germline lookup yields CDR1 MNHEY and CDR2 SMNVEV (reference sequence). CDR3 amino acids: CASSFRPIPGNTIYF. CDR3 nucleotide sequence: TGTGCCAGCAGTTTCAGGCCCATCCCTGGAAACACCATATATTTT.

This clonotype was recorded a few times. DNA for the CDR3: TGTGCCAGCAGCCTGAGCGGGCGTAATGAAAAACTGTTTTTT. Translation gives CASSLSGRNEKLFF. The rearrangement links TRBV7-2 to TRBJ1-4; D is undetermined. This CDR3 is 14 amino acids long. Germline-derived CDR1 and CDR2 are SGHTA and FQGNSA. The germline V and J ends were trimmed by 5 bases and 4 bases, with 11 bases remaining between them.

V usage is TRBV30 and J usage is TRBJ2-7; possible D gene TRBD1, 6 bases. The CDR3 runs 12 residues. The V and J ends lost 2 bases and 6 bases respectively, with 11 bases between them. Germline CDR1 GTSNPN, CDR2 SVGIG (reference sequence). The CDR3 loop is CAWSNNRVEQYV. The CDR3, as DNA: TGTGCCTGGAGTAACAACAGGGTCGAGCAGTACGTC.

A few counts support this clonotype. The gene calls are TRBV27 and TRBJ2-7; 10 nucleotides align to TRBD2. The V gene end was trimmed by 5 bases and the J gene end by 0 bases; junction bases not matched to a gene: 10. The CDR3 is 17 residues long. Germline CDR1 MNHEY, CDR2 SMNVEV (reference sequence). The CDR3 here is CASSPPGLALSSYEQYF. The CDR3 region has the DNA TGTGCCAGCAGTCCCCCGGGACTAGCGCTTAGCTCCTACGAGCAGTACTTC.

The V call is TRBV12-3 or TRBV12-4, the J call TRBJ1-1; D is unclear. V was pared by 3 bases and J by 5 bases, with 13 bases between. This CDR3 contains 14 residues. The CDR3 nucleotides read TGTGCCAGCAGTTTTTCATCCCCGGGGACTGAAGCTTTCTTT. It translates to CASSFSSPGTEAFF.